The 7 T cell receptor beta chains given below trace back to one sample, sequenced in a study of blood T cell repertoires in COVID-19. Libraries were prepared by immunoSEQ multiplex PCR; TCRdb keeps only in-frame clonotypes and omits some of them. The data hold tens of thousands of clones, with about 79% observed a single time. The sample was peripheral blood. All receptors come from a woman aged 60 to 75 with acute or convalescent COVID-19.

The rearrangement links TRBV6-1 to TRBJ1-2; D remains ambiguous. The V gene lost 2 bases and the J gene lost 4 bases, with 8 bases spanning the gap. Germline loops: CDR1 MNHNS, CDR2 SASEGT. The CDR3 contains 13 residues. For the CDR3, the DNA is TGTGCCAGCAGTGAAACGCTCAGCTATGGCTACACCTTC. Its translation is CASSETLSYGYTF.

This rearrangement joins TRBV7-9 to TRBJ2-4, with D possibly being TRBD1 (5 bases). The V end was cut by 1 base, the J end by 8 bases, with 12 bases between. Germline V CDR1 and CDR2: SEHNR, FQNEAQ (reference sequence). This CDR3 region has 14 residues. The CDR3 bases are TGTGCCAGCAGCTTAGTAGACAGCTCACACATTCAGTACTTC. Protein product: CASSLVDSSHIQYF.

The chain combines TRBV18 with TRBJ2-5; D is undetermined. Trimming pared 3 bases from V and 5 bases from J, leaving 19 bases between. Germline values: CDR1 KGHSH, CDR2 LQKENI. This CDR3 has 16 residues. DNA of the CDR3: TGTGCCAGCTCACCGCCCGCCCGGTCCTCTCGGGAGACCCAGTACTTC. Translated: CASSPPARSSRETQYF. The whole variable domain, filled in from reference TRBV18 and TRBJ2-5, reads NAGVMQNPRHLVRRRGQEARLRCSPMKGHSHVYWYRQLPEEGLKFMVYLQKENIIDESGMPKERFSAEFPKEGPSILRIQQVVRGDSAAYFCASSPPARSSRETQYFGPGTRLLVL.

CDR3 DNA: TGTGCCAGCACCCACAGGGAAGGCACTAATGAAAAACTGTTTTTT. Amino acids: CASTHREGTNEKLFF. The chain has TRBV5-5 and TRBJ1-4; a weak D match, TRBD1 (6 bases). The length of the CDR3 is 15 residues. Trimming removed 6 bases at V and 2 bases at J, with 14 bases between. Germline V gene sequence: CDR1 SGHKS, CDR2 YYEKEE (reference sequence).

The chain is built from TRBV5-6 and TRBJ1-3; D is undetermined. The germline V gene has CDR1 SGHDT and CDR2 YYEEEE. The CDR3 extends over 14 amino acids. Trimming took 5 bases from V and 0 from J, leaving 9 bases between them. The CDR3 spells CASSGGFSGNTIYF. The CDR3 DNA is TGTGCCAGCAGTGGCGGCTTCTCTGGAAACACCATATATTTT.

This chain connects TRBV18 to TRBJ1-1; 9 bases are a match to TRBD1. V gave up 6 bases and J gave up 1 base; unmatched junction bases: 6. This CDR3 contains 15 residues. CDR1 is KGHSH and CDR2 is LQKENI in the germline V gene. The CDR3 protein is CASSPPGQGNTEAFF. CDR3 nucleotide sequence: TGTGCCAGCTCCCCCCCGGGACAGGGGAACACTGAAGCTTTCTTT.

The rearrangement uses TRBV24-1 and TRBJ2-6; 7 bases align to TRBD2. The germline gives CDR1 KGHDR, CDR2 SFDVKD. The V and J ends lost 7 bases and 4 bases, in that order; junction bases with no gene match: 3. CDR3 length: 14 amino acids. CDR3 DNA sequence: TGTGCCACCAGCCCAGCGGGGGGGGCCAACGTCCTGACTTTC. It translates to CATSPAGGANVLTF.